The rows below give T cell receptor beta chains drawn from one sample of a study of blood T cell repertoires in COVID-19. Some clones are missing from TCRdb's copy, which holds only in-frame ones; the method was immunoSEQ multiplex PCR. The sample contains fewer than 80,000 clones, around nine tenths of which appear only once. Source material: peripheral blood. These receptors were obtained from a young man with acute or convalescent COVID-19. CDR3s include the opening cysteine and the closing phenylalanine or tryptophan. Each record gives: J gene, CDR3 length, V gene, clone size, CDR3 protein. Part of the rows lack a size; the others show once, few, many or a class for expanded clones.

TRBJ1-2,14,TRBV27,-,CASSTAGGRVGYTF
TRBJ2-1,15,TRBV10-3,few,CALSRLAGGFDEQFF
TRBJ1-1,14,TRBV30,-,CAWSGQAKNTEAFF
TRBJ2-4,14,TRBV9,-,CASSVRDSGNIQYF
TRBJ2-3,15,TRBV28,once,CASSLSSGYTDTQYF
TRBJ1-5,15,TRBV28,-,CASVPFRGADQPQHF
TRBJ1-6,14,TRBV5-1,-,CASKTSSYNSPLHF
TRBJ1-5,13,TRBV24-1,-,CATSDTADQPQHF
TRBJ2-4,13,TRBV2,once,CASTGLAKNIQYF
TRBJ2-7,14,TRBV28,-,CASSLSQKSYEQYF
TRBJ2-7,15,TRBV19,-,CASSIGWGSYYEQYF
TRBJ2-1,14,TRBV6-4,-,CASSVAAGSHEQFF
TRBJ2-7,13,TRBV24-1,-,CATSDGGFYEQYF
TRBJ2-7,14,TRBV30,-,CAWSVSGSRSEQYF
TRBJ1-4,12,TRBV4-1,-,CASRAENEKLFF
TRBJ1-3,16,TRBV28,few,CASSSPAGASGNTIYF
TRBJ1-1,12,TRBV5-6,once,CASSPEGTEAFF
TRBJ2-1,16,TRBV7-9,-,CASSQTLAGVNNEQFF